This paragraph reports one T cell receptor beta chain. V was cut by 3 bases and J by 5 bases, with 9 bases left in between. Germline V gene lookup returns CDR1 MDHEN and CDR2 SYDVKM. The CDR3 totals 13 residues. The sample is drawn from a study of shared clonotypes between healthy human individuals. Here immunoSEQ multiplex PCR was the method, and the copy in TCRdb shows in-frame clones only, minus some. Of some 550,000 clones detected, about 97% appear once; the ten largest clones hold less than 0.065%. Sequenced input: naive CD4+ T cells sorted from blood. As for subset: CD45RA+ positively selected. This TCR came from a woman in her thirties in good health. V gene TRBV28 combines with J gene TRBJ2-3; D is perhaps TRBD1 or TRBD2 (6 bases each). The CDR3 sequence is CASSLGGVDTQYF. Here the CDR3 DNA reads TGTGCCAGCAGTTTGGGGGGCGTAGATACGCAGTATTTT.